This T cell receptor beta chain was identified during a study of blood T cell repertoires in COVID-19. Participants, 18 to 89 years old, spanned fewer than 30 US areas. Symptom resolution, clearance, or two negative PCRs marked donors in Cohort 3 as recovered. Method: immunoSEQ multiplex PCR; TCRdb's copy keeps in-frame clones and lacks some. The sample holds some 200,000 clones, approximately 80% seen once. This TCR was recovered from a man between 40 and 49 years old who had recovered from COVID-19. The source material was PBMCs or T cells enriched from blood (not recorded which).

The CDR3 loop reads CASSLQGQGSSGNTIYF. The CDR3 DNA reads as TGTGCCAGCAGCTTACAAGGGCAGGGAAGCTCTGGAAACACCATATATTTT. The gene calls are TRBV7-2 and TRBJ1-3; tentatively, D is TRBD1 (5 bases). V was cut by 2 bases and J by 0 bases, with 14 bases left in between. CDR3 length: 17 amino acids. Germline lookup yields CDR1 SGHTA and CDR2 FQGNSA.